The clone carrying this T cell receptor (beta chain) was counted a few times. Single viable CD3+CD4+CD8-CD45RO+ cells were sorted as the memory CD4+ T cells. The data were obtained in a study of memory CD4+ T cells and cytomegalovirus serostatus. Whole-study context: This sample comes from healthy Belgian adults, about 10 CMV seropositive, around 26 seronegative.

Original processing notes: After removing out-of-frame reads, around 2,000,000 distinct TCRbeta sequences remained. Here immunoSEQ multiplex PCR was the method, and the copy in TCRdb shows in-frame clones only, minus some. The V and J calls and clone size were taken over from that table, and D and trimming were inferred from the DNA. Of 40,000 or so clones listed, around three quarters were seen once; the top ten hold 0.95% to 1.2%. This sequence originates from an adult in good health and CMV-seronegative. Source material: memory CD4+ T cells from blood.

CDR3 loop: CASSLRGTEPQHF. In DNA, the CDR3 is TGTGCCAGCAGTTTAAGGGGGACTGAGCCCCAGCATTTT. The rearrangement links TRBV28 to TRBJ1-5; D is perhaps TRBD1 (6 bases). This CDR3 is 13 amino acids long. The V end was cut by 2 bases, the J end by 8 bases, with 10 bases between. CDR1 and CDR2 (germline): MDHEN, SYDVKM.